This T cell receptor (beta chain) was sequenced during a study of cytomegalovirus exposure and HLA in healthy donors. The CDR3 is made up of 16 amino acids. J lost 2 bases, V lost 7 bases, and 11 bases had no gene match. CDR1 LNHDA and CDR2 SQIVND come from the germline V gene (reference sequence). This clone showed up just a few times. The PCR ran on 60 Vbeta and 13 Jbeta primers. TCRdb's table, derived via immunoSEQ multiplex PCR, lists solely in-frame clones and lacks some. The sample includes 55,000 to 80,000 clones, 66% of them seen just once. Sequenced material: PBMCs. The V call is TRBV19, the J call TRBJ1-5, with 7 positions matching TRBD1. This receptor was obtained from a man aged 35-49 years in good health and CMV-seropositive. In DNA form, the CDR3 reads TGTGCCAGTACCCGATCGAGACAGGGCGGCAATCAGCCCCAGCATTTT. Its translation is CASTRSRQGGNQPQHF.